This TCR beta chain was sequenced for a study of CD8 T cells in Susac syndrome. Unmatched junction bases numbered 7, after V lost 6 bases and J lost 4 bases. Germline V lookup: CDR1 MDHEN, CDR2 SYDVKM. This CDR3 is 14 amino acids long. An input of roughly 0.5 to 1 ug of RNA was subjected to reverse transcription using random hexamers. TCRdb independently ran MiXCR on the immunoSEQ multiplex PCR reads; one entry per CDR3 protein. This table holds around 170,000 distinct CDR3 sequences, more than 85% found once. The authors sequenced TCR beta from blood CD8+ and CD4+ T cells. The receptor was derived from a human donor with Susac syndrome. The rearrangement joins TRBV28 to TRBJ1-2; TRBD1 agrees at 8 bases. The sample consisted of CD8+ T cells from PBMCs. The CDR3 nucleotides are TGTGCCAGCAGCCTGGACAGGGCCGTCTATGGCTACACCTTC. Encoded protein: CASSLDRAVYGYTF.